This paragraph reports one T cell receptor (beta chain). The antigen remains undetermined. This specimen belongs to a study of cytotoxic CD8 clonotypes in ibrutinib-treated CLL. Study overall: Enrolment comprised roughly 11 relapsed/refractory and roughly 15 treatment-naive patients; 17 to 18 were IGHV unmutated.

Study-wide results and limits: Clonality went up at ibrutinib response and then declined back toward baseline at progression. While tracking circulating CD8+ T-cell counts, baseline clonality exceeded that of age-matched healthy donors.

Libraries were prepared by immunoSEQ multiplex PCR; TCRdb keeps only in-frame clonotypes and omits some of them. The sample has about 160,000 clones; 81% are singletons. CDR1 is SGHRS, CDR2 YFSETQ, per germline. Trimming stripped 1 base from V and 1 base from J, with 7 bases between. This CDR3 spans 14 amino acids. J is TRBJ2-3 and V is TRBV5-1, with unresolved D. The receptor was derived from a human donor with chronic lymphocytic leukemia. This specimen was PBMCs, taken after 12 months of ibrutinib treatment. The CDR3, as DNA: TGCGCCAGCAGCTTGAGTCGGGGCACAGATACGCAGTATTTT. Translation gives CASSLSRGTDTQYF.